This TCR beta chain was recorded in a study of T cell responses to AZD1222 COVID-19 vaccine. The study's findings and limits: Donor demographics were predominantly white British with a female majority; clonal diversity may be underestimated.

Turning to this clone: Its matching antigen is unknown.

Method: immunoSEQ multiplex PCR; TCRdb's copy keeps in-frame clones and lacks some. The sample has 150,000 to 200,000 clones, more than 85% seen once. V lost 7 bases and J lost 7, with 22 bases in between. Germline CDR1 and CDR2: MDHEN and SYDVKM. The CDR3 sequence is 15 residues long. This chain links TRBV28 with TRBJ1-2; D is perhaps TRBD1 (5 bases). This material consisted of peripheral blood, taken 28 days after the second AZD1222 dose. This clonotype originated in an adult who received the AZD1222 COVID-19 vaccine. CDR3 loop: CASIKVPGPMTGYTF. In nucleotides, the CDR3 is TGTGCCAGCATTAAGGTTCCGGGACCCATGACTGGCTACACCTTC.